The rows below give T cell receptor beta chains drawn from one sample of a study of PD-1 blockade in classical Hodgkin lymphoma. The method was immunoSEQ multiplex PCR; TCRdb's version includes in-frame clones alone and lacks a portion of them. This sample yields roughly 62,000 clones, of which approximately 88% are seen a single time; approximately 13% belongs to the top ten. Material: peripheral blood mononuclear cells (PBMCs), obtained at baseline. The receptors here all came from a human donor with classical Hodgkin lymphoma. Each CDR3 is given with its conserved first and last residue. D genes are given only for firm matches. The size entry is marked missing in some rows and otherwise reads once, few, many or a size class.

V gene,D gene,J gene,clone size,CDR3 protein,CDR3 DNA
TRBV2,.,TRBJ2-7,.,CASTGWDEQYF,TGTGCCAGTACAGGGTGGGACGAGCAGTACTTC
TRBV2,.,TRBJ1-5,few,CASSPQDSGNQPQHF,TGTGCCAGCAGCCCCCAAGACAGCGGAAATCAGCCCCAGCATTTT
TRBV5-6,.,TRBJ2-7,.,CASSFLTGAEQYF,TGTGCCAGCAGCTTCTTGACGGGCGCCGAGCAGTACTTC
TRBV7-2,TRBD2,TRBJ2-3,.,CASSLFPGGMTDTQYF,TGTGCCAGCAGCTTATTTCCGGGGGGAATGACAGATACGCAGTATTTT
TRBV6-5,.,TRBJ2-5,.,CASRAGGAYETQYF,TGTGCCAGCAGGGCAGGGGGGGCTTACGAGACCCAGTACTTC
TRBV5-6,.,TRBJ2-1,.,CASSSSSGEQFF,TGTGCCAGCAGCTCATCGTCCGGAGAGCAGTTCTTC
TRBV6-5,.,TRBJ2-7,few,CASSYGDPGSEYF,TGTGCCAGCAGTTACGGGGACCCCGGTAGCGAGTACTTC
TRBV19,.,TRBJ2-7,once,CASSIYGGSGYEQYF,TGTGCCAGTAGTATTTACGGAGGCTCGGGGTACGAGCAGTACTTC
TRBV14,.,TRBJ2-7,.,CASSHPGTLSYEQYF,TGTGCCAGCAGCCACCCCGGAACACTGTCCTACGAGCAGTACTTC
TRBV28,TRBD1,TRBJ2-7,.,CASSWTGYEQYF,TGTGCCAGCAGTTGGACAGGGTACGAGCAGTACTTC
TRBV2,TRBD2,TRBJ2-1,.,CASSFSGLAGPSSYNEQFF,TGTGCCAGCAGTTTTTCCGGGCTAGCGGGGCCCAGCTCCTACAATGAGCAGTTCTTC
TRBV28,TRBD2,TRBJ2-7,medium-sized,CASSLDVSGDEQYF,TGTGCCAGCAGTTTGGATGTTAGCGGGGACGAGCAGTACTTC
TRBV9,.,TRBJ1-2,.,CASSVDTAGPYGYTF,TGTGCCAGCAGCGTAGATACTGCGGGCCCCTATGGCTACACCTTC
TRBV4-1,.,TRBJ2-5,.,CASSQEGRGTQYF,TGCGCCAGCAGCCAAGAAGGTCGGGGGACCCAGTACTTC
TRBV4-2,TRBD2,TRBJ2-2,.,CASSPPPRQVAGFNTGELFF,TGTGCCAGCAGCCCACCCCCCCGGCAAGTAGCGGGCTTTAACACCGGGGAGCTGTTTTTT
TRBV10-3,.,TRBJ2-6,.,CAISESRIAISGANVLTF,TGTGCCATCAGTGAGTCTAGGATAGCTATCTCTGGGGCCAACGTCCTGACTTTC
TRBV28,.,TRBJ1-5,.,CASRPGQFHQPQHF,TGTGCCAGCAGGCCTGGACAGTTCCATCAGCCCCAGCATTTT
TRBV6-6,.,TRBJ2-7,.,CASTRWGEQYF,TGTGCCAGCACCCGATGGGGCGAGCAGTACTTC